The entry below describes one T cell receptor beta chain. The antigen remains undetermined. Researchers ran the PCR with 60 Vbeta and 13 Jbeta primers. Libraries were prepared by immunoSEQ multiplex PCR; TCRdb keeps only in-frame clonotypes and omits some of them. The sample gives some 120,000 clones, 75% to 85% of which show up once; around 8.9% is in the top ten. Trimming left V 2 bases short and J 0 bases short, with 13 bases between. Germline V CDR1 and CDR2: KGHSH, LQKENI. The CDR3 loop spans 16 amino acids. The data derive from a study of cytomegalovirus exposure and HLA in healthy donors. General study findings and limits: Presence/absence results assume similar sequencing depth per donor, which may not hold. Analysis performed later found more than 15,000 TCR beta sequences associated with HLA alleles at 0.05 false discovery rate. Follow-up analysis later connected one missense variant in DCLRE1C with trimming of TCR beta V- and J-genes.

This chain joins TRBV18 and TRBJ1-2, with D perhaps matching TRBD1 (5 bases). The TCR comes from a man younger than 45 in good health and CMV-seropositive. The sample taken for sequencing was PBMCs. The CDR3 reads CASSPSSGLANYGYTF. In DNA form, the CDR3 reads TGTGCCAGCTCACCATCTTCAGGGCTAGCTAACTATGGCTACACCTTC.